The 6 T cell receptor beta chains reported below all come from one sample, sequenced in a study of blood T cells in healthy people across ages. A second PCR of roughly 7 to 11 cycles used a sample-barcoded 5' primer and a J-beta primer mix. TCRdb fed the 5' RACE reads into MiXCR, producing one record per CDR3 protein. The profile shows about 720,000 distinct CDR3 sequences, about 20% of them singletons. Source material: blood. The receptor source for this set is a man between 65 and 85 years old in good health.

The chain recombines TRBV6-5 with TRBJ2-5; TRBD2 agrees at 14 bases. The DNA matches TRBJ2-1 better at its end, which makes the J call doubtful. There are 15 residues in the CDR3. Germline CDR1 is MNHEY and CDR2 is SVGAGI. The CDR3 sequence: CASTKGTSGSNEQFF. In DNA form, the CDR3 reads TGTGCCAGCACTAAGGGGACTAGCGGGAGTAATGAGCAGTTCTTC.

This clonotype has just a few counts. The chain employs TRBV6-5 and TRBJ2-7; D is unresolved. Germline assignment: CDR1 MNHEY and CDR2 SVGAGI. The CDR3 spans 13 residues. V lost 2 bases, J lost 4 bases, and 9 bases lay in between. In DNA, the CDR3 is TGTGCCAGCAGTTACCGCCAGCTTTACGAGCAGTACTTC. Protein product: CASSYRQLYEQYF.

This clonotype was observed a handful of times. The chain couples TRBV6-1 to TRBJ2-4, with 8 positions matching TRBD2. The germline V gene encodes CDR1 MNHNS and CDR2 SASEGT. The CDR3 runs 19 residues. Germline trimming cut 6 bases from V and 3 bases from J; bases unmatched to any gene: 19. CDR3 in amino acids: CASSRREPGTRDIKNIQYF. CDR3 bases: TGTGCCAGCAGCCGCCGGGAACCCGGGACTAGAGATATCAAAAACATTCAGTACTTC.

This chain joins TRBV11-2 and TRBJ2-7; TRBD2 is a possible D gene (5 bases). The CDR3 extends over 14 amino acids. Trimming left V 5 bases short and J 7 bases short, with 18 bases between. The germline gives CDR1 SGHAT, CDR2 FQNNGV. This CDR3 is CASSPTFPADEQYF. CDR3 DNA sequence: TGTGCCAGCAGCCCGACGTTTCCAGCGGATGAGCAGTACTTC.

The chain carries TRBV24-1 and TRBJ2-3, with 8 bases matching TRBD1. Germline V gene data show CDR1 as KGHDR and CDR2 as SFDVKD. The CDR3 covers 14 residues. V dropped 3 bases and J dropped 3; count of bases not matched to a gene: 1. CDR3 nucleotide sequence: TGTGCCACCAGTGATAACAGGGGGACAGATACGCAGTATTTT. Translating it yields CATSDNRGTDTQYF.

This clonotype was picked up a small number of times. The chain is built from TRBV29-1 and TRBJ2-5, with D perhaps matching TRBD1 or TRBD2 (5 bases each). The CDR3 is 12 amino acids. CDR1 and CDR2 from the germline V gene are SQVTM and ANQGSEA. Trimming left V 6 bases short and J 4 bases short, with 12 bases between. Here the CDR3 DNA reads TGCAGCGTGGGGGTTCTAACAGAGACCCAGTACTTC. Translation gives CSVGVLTETQYF.